This record looks at one T cell receptor (beta chain) sequence and its context. The likely explanation is a read error, given a far larger clone one base away. The sample is drawn from a study of prognosis after radiotherapy for stage I lung cancer. Study-wide background: Concurrent therapy with stereotactic body radiotherapy was received by no patient.

It was by two-round multiplex PCR that TCR beta CDR3 was amplified from genomic DNA. Primers (each specific to one TRBV or TRBJ gene) were used in first-round PCR. TCRdb reprocessed the multiplex PCR reads via MiXCR and lists one record per CDR3 protein. The sample lists approximately 35,000 distinct CDR3 sequences, under 40% seen once, with approximately 16% in the top ten. This sequence originates from a donor over 45 with non-small cell lung cancer. Sequencing was performed on PBMCs, taken before or after stereotactic body radiation therapy (not recorded which).

CDR3 nucleotides: TGTGCCAGCAGTGACTCGGAGGGCAAAGATACGCAGTATTTT. Translating gives CASSDSEGKDTQYF. The chain recombines TRBV6-1 with TRBJ2-3; D perhaps matches TRBD2 (6 bases). The germline gives CDR1 MNHNS, CDR2 SASEGT. V gave up 3 bases and J gave up 5 bases, with 12 bases separating them. The CDR3 is made up of 14 amino acids.